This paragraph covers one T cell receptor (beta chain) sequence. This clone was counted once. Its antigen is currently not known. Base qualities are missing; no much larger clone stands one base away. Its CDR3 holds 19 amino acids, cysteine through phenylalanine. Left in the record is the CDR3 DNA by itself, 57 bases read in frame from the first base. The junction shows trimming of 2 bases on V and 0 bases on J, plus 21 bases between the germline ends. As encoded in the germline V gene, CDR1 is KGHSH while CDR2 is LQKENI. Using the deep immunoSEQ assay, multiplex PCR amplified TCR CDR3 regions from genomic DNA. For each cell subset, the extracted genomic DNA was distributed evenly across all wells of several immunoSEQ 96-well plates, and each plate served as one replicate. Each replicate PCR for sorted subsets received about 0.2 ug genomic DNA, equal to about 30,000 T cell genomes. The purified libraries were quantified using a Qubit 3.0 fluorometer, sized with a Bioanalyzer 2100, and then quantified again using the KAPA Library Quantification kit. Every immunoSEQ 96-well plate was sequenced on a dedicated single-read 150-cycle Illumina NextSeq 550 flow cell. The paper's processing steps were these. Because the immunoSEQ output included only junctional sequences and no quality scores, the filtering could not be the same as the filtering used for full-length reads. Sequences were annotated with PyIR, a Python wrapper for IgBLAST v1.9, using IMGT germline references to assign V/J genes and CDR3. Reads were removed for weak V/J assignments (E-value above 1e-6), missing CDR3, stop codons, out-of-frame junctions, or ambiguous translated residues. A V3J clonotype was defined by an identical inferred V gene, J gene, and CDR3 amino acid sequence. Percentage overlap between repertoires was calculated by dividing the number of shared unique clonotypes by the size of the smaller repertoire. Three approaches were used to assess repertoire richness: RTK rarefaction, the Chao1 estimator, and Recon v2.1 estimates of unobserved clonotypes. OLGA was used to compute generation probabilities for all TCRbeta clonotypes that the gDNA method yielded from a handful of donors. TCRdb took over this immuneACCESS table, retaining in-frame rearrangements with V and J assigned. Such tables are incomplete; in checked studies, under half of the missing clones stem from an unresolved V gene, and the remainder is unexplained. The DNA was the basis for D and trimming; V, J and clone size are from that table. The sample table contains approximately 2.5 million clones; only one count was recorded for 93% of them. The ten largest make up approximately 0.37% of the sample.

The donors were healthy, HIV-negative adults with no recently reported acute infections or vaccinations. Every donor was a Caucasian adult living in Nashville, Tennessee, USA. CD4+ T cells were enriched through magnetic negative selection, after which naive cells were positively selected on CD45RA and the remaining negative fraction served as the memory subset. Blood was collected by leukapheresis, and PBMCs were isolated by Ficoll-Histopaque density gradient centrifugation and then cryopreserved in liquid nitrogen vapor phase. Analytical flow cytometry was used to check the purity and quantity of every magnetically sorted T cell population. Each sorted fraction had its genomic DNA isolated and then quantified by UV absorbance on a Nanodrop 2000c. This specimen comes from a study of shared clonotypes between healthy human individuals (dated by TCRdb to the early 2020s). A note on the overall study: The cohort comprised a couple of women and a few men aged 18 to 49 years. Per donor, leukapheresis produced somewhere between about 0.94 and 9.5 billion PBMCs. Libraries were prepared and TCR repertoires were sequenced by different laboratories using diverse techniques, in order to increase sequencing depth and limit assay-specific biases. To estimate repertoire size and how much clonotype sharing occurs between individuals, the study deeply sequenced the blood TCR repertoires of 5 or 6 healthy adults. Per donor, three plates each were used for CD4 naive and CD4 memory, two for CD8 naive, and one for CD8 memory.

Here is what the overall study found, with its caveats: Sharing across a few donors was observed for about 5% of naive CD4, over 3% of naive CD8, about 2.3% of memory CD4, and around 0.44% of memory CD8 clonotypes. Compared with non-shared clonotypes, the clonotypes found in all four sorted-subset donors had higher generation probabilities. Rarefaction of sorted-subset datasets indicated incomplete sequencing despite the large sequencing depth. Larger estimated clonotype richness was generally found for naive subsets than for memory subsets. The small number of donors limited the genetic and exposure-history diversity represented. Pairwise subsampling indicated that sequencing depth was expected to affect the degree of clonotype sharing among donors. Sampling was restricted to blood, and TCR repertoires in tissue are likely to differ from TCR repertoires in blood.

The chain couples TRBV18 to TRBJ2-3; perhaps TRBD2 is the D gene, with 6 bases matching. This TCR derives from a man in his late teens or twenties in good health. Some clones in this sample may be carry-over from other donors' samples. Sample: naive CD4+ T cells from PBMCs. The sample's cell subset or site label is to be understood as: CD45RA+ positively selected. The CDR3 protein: CASSPRSAGGILSTDTQYF. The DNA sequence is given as TGTGCCAGCTCACCAAGATCAGCGGGCGGGATCCTTAGCACAGATACGCAGTATTTT.